The rows below give T cell receptor beta chains drawn from one sample of a study of blood T cell repertoires in COVID-19. The repertoire was sequenced with immunoSEQ multiplex PCR; TCRdb's copy has only in-frame clones and lacks some. The sample holds around 140,000 clones, roughly 88% seen once. Sample: peripheral blood. The receptor set was obtained from a man between 60 and 75 years old with active or convalescent COVID-19. The conserved cysteine and the conserved F or W are not part of the CDR3 here. Some rows mark clone size as missing; the rest say once, few, many or name a class of expanded clone.

AWRSPVNYGYT	TRBV30	TRBJ1-2	NA
ASSLSRGGVGTEAF	TRBV25-1	TRBJ1-1	NA
ASSKTSRETQY	TRBV12-3/TRBV12-4	TRBJ2-5	NA
AWRYRGGEKLF	TRBV30	TRBJ1-4	few
ASSLGPRETQY	TRBV27	TRBJ2-5	NA
AWSTTRGYNSPLH	TRBV30	TRBJ1-6	NA
ASSGQGSVGYT	TRBV7-9	TRBJ1-2	NA
ASSVFQGQGGEGTEAF	TRBV19	TRBJ1-1	NA
ASSLAHNEQF	TRBV5-5	TRBJ2-1	NA
ASSVWTENIQY	TRBV14	TRBJ2-4	once
ASSLAGRAEDGYT	TRBV11-2	TRBJ1-2	NA
ASSQDASGRAETQY	TRBV3-1/TRBV3-2	TRBJ2-5	NA
ASSQDTTTRDTIY	TRBV4-1	TRBJ1-3	NA
AISAGSFAF	TRBV10-3	TRBJ1-1	NA
ASSPPGGRNQPQH	TRBV18	TRBJ1-5	NA
ASSQDGGTEAF	TRBV4-3	TRBJ1-1	few
ASSRGAELEAF	TRBV5-6	TRBJ1-1	NA
ASSVQGSGEKLF	TRBV16	TRBJ1-4	NA
SASGGGGDQPQH	TRBV20-1	TRBJ1-5	NA
ASSLVGGGREKLF	TRBV5-8	TRBJ1-4	NA
ASSVGQGAYEQY	TRBV9	TRBJ2-7	NA
ASSLARSSGRSADTQY	TRBV7-9	TRBJ2-3	NA
ASSLGQGPYEQY	TRBV5-5	TRBJ2-7	NA